Listed below are T cell receptor beta chains from one sample, sequenced in a study of shared clonotypes between healthy human individuals. The table came from immunoSEQ multiplex PCR; TCRdb's copy has only in-frame clones and leaves some out. The data contain approximately 700,000 clones, 55% to 85% of them seen just once; the ten biggest clones take up 1.5% to 2%. Sequenced input: memory CD4+ T cells sorted from blood. Every receptor here comes from a woman aged 25 to 39 in good health. CDR3s include the opening cysteine and the closing phenylalanine or tryptophan. The D gene is left open where the match is weak. Only some rows state a clone size, as once, few, many or a class for expanded clones.

CDR3 protein | CDR3 DNA | clone size | J gene | D gene | V gene
CASSKGQGAGWGEQFF | TGCGCCAGCAGCAAGGGACAGGGGGCAGGATGGGGTGAGCAGTTCTTC | - | TRBJ2-1 | TRBD1 | TRBV5-1
CASTLQTGLEQYF | TGTGCCAGCACCCTACAGACAGGGCTCGAGCAGTACTTC | - | TRBJ2-7 | TRBD1 | TRBV28
CAGVDSNQPQHF | TGTGCCGGAGTAGATAGCAATCAGCCCCAGCATTTT | - | TRBJ1-5 | - | TRBV28
CASSVSPNTGELFF | TGTGCCAGCAGCGTAAGTCCGAACACCGGGGAGCTGTTTTTT | - | TRBJ2-2 | - | TRBV9
CASSLTNTGELFF | TGCGCCAGCAGCTTGACGAACACCGGGGAGCTGTTTTTT | - | TRBJ2-2 | - | TRBV5-1
CASSLSNYGYTF | TGTGCCAGCAGTTTGAGTAACTATGGCTACACCTTC | few | TRBJ1-2 | - | TRBV28
CASSQDRPSGYNEQFF | TGTGCCAGCAGCCAAGATCGGCCTAGCGGCTACAATGAGCAGTTCTTC | - | TRBJ2-1 | TRBD2 | TRBV14
CASELGAEQFF | TGCGCCAGCGAGCTCGGGGCTGAGCAGTTCTTC | many | TRBJ2-1 | - | TRBV5-1
CASSGPGNTEAFF | TGTGCCAGCAGTGGACCCGGGAACACTGAAGCTTTCTTT | - | TRBJ1-1 | - | TRBV6-1
CASRQIDRGRPKFQPQHF | TGTGCCAGCAGACAAATTGACAGGGGGCGGCCTAAATTTCAGCCCCAGCATTTT | - | TRBJ1-5 | TRBD1 | TRBV27
CASSGSSYGYTF | TGCGCCAGCAGTGGGTCCTCCTATGGCTACACCTTC | - | TRBJ1-2 | - | TRBV10-1
CASTPLAGSTDTQYF | TGTGCCAGCACTCCGCTAGCGGGGAGCACAGATACGCAGTATTTT | few | TRBJ2-3 | TRBD2 | TRBV27
CASTADREAGELFF | TGTGCCAGCACCGCCGACAGGGAGGCCGGGGAGCTGTTTTTT | - | TRBJ2-2 | - | TRBV2
CASSSNLAGGTDTQYF | TGTGCCAGCAGCTCCAATCTAGCGGGGGGCACAGATACGCAGTATTTT | - | TRBJ2-3 | TRBD2 | TRBV7-3
CASRTGGVEETQYF | TGTGCCAGCAGGACAGGGGGCGTAGAAGAGACCCAGTACTTC | - | TRBJ2-5 | TRBD1 | TRBV28
CSVVSMNTEAFF | TGCAGCGTCGTATCTATGAACACTGAAGCTTTCTTT | - | TRBJ1-1 | - | TRBV29-1
CASSGLAGVFYEQYF | TGTGCCAGCTCAGGACTAGCGGGGGTTTTCTACGAGCAGTACTTC | - | TRBJ2-7 | TRBD2 | TRBV18
CAWSWTSRDTQYF | TGTGCCTGGAGTTGGACTAGCCGAGATACGCAGTATTTT | few | TRBJ2-3 | TRBD2 | TRBV30
CASSLGGGRWTEAFF | TGTGCCAGTAGCTTGGGTGGGGGCAGGTGGACTGAAGCTTTCTTT | - | TRBJ1-1 | - | TRBV19
CASSKLAVSTDTQYF | TGCGCCAGCAGCAAATTAGCGGTTAGCACAGATACGCAGTATTTT | - | TRBJ2-3 | - | TRBV10-1
CASSPAVMNTEAFF | TGTGCCAGCAGTCCAGCCGTGATGAACACTGAAGCTTTCTTT | - | TRBJ1-1 | - | TRBV25-1
CASSLYRSAGKETQYF | TGTGCCAGCAGCTTATATCGGTCGGCAGGGAAAGAGACCCAGTACTTC | - | TRBJ2-5 | - | TRBV7-2
CASSFANTDTQYF | TGTGCCAGCAGTTTTGCGAACACAGATACGCAGTATTTT | - | TRBJ2-3 | - | TRBV28
CASSPGQVEETQYF | TGTGCCAGCAGCCCGGGACAGGTAGAAGAGACCCAGTACTTC | many | TRBJ2-5 | TRBD1 | TRBV9
CASNGGTGDYGYTF | TGCGCCAGCAACGGCGGGACAGGGGACTATGGCTACACCTTC | once | TRBJ1-2 | TRBD1 | TRBV23-1
CASSYWGGPGQETQYF | TGTGCCAGCAGTTACTGGGGGGGCCCGGGGCAAGAGACCCAGTACTTC | - | TRBJ2-5 | - | TRBV6-6
CASRQHGQAFF | TGCGCCAGCAGACAACACGGCCAAGCTTTCTTT | - | TRBJ1-1 | - | TRBV5-1
CASKKQATYNEQFF | TGTGCCAGCAAGAAACAGGCGACCTACAATGAGCAGTTCTTC | - | TRBJ2-1 | - | TRBV2
CASSLKLQGAYQPQHF | TGTGCCAGCAGTTTAAAGTTACAGGGGGCTTATCAGCCCCAGCATTTT | once | TRBJ1-5 | TRBD1 | TRBV28
CASSLVGTSYNEQFF | TGCGCCAGCAGCTTGGTAGGCACCTCCTACAATGAGCAGTTCTTC | - | TRBJ2-1 | - | TRBV5-1
CASSPSWDTTSTDTQYF | TGCGCCAGCAGCCCAAGCTGGGACACCACGTCCACAGATACGCAGTATTTT | - | TRBJ2-3 | - | TRBV4-1
CASSDLRDRAASGYTF | TGTGCCAGCAGTGATCTCCGGGACAGGGCCGCGAGTGGCTACACCTTC | few | TRBJ1-2 | TRBD1 | TRBV25-1
CSVVDSVPYEQYF | TGCAGCGTTGTGGACAGCGTTCCCTACGAGCAGTACTTC | few | TRBJ2-7 | - | TRBV29-1
CASSASGQGLTIYF | TGTGCCAGCAGTGCCTCGGGACAGGGTCTAACCATATATTTT | - | TRBJ1-3 | TRBD1 | TRBV28
CASSIDRGTAEEQYF | TGTGCCAGTAGTATAGACAGAGGGACGGCCGAGGAGCAGTACTTC | - | TRBJ2-7 | - | TRBV19
CASRVLGRGGDGYTF | TGTGCCAGCAGGGTCCTAGGACGTGGGGGAGACGGCTACACCTTC | once | TRBJ1-2 | - | TRBV2
CASSLPTGAGSGNTIYF | TGCGCCAGCAGCTTGCCGACAGGCGCTGGGTCTGGAAACACCATATATTTT | - | TRBJ1-3 | - | TRBV5-1
CASRDTSPETQYF | TGTGCCAGCAGAGACACCTCCCCCGAGACCCAGTACTTC | once | TRBJ2-5 | - | TRBV6-4
CASKTQGSSYEQYF | TGTGCCAGTAAAACCCAGGGGAGCTCCTACGAGCAGTACTTC | - | TRBJ2-7 | - | TRBV2
CASSQSHLLAVTDTQYF | TGTGCCAGCAGCCAATCTCACCTACTAGCGGTAACAGATACGCAGTATTTT | few | TRBJ2-3 | TRBD2 | TRBV4-2